This TCR beta chain was identified during a study of blood T cell repertoires in COVID-19. The CDR3 contains 14 residues. Trimming left V 1 base short and J 2 bases short, with 8 bases between. Per the germline V gene, CDR1 is MGHRA and CDR2 is YSYEKL. Original processing notes: Nucleated cell number was recorded as an estimate derived from reference gene primer amplification. Produced via immunoSEQ multiplex PCR; TCRdb's table is partial and in-frame only. V, J and clone size are those of that table, while D and trimming were read from the DNA. The repertoire holds more than 55,000 clones, with roughly 80% as singletons.

The chain combines TRBV4-1 with TRBJ1-1; D possibly corresponds to TRBD1 (6 bases). This clonotype was sampled from a woman in her sixties or seventies with acute or convalescent COVID-19. Material for sequencing was peripheral blood. The CDR3 loop reads CASSQVRGNTEAFF. The CDR3 coding sequence is TGCGCCAGCAGCCAAGTCAGGGGAAACACTGAAGCTTTCTTT.